This TCR beta chain was captured in a study of technical replicates of blood from a handful of donors (dated by TCRdb to about 2017). Library method: the immunoSEQ multiplex PCR assay. This immuneACCESS table, as held by TCRdb, lists in-frame sequences with V and J called but not all clones. Of the missing ones, under half trace to an unresolved V gene in checked studies; the others have no known cause. This sample gives roughly 80,000 clones in total; approximately 89% of them show up just once. The ten largest clones add up to 0.35% to 0.5% of the sample. Note on this clone: Its recognized antigen is unknown. Per-base qualities were not stored, and no clone one base away is much larger.

Relative to germline, V is missing 3 bases and J is missing 6 bases, with 5 bases of the junction outside any gene match. The germline V gene encodes CDR1 KGHSH and CDR2 LQKENI. The CDR3 numbers 14 residues from cysteine through phenylalanine. The entry retains the CDR3 DNA only, 42 bases that are in frame from base 1. The sequence joins TRBV18 to TRBJ2-4, with 7 bases in between that match TRBD2. The sequence came from a human donor in good health. Input material: T cells isolated from PBMCs. The sequence in DNA is TGTGCCAGCTCACCCACTAGCGTAGGAAACATTCAGTACTTC. This translates into CASSPTSVGNIQYF.